The 30 T cell receptor beta chains reported below all come from one sample, sequenced in a study of vaccination effects on CD4 cells after COVID-19. Some clones are missing from TCRdb's copy, which holds only in-frame ones; the method was immunoSEQ multiplex PCR. The data hold 11,000 to 15,000 clones, with about 78% observed a single time. Antigens for these TCRs are unknown. Sequencing was preceded by expansion of antigen-specific CD4+ T cells with viral peptide pools in the ViraFEST assay. Isolating CD4+ T cells followed approximately ten days of culture. This individual tested PCR-positive for SARS-CoV-2 infection between March and December 2020. Vaccine administered to participants consisted of two doses of either BNT162b2 or mRNA-1273. This sample comprised CD4+ T cells from PBMCs cultured with SARS-CoV-2 spike peptides, obtained after COVID-19 vaccination. All receptors derive from a human donor who had a prior SARS-CoV-2 infection.

This clone showed up just a few times. The CDR3 region has the DNA TGTGCCATCAGTGAGTCTGGGACTACGACAGATACGCAGTATTTT. It translates to CAISESGTTTDTQYF. The chain carries TRBV10-3 and TRBJ2-3, with 7 bases that match TRBD2. The germline V gene has CDR1 ENHRY and CDR2 SYGVKD. The V segment lost 0 bases and the J segment 3 bases; nucleotides outside the gene matches: 3. The CDR3 extends over 15 amino acids.

The chain recombines TRBV7-9 with TRBJ2-1, with D possibly called TRBD1 or TRBD2 (5 bases each). There are 15 residues in the CDR3. Germline V CDR1 and CDR2: SEHNR, FQNEAQ (reference sequence). V was shortened by 9 bases and J by 0 bases, with 15 bases between the two germline ends. The DNA of the CDR3 is TGTGCCAGTTGGGGGACCGTAGGCTCCTACAATGAGCAGTTCTTC. Amino acids: CASWGTVGSYNEQFF.

The rearrangement links TRBV12-3 or TRBV12-4 to TRBJ2-1, with a possible D match to TRBD2 (5 bases). V was clipped by 5 bases and J by 9 bases, with 14 bases between them. This CDR3 is built from 13 residues. CDR3 sequence (DNA): TGTGCCAGCAGTCAACAAAGCGGAGTTGAGCAGTTCTTC. The encoded protein is CASSQQSGVEQFF.

The chain carries TRBV6-5 and TRBJ1-5; TRBD1 agrees at 10 bases. Germline V gives CDR1 MNHEY, CDR2 SVGAGI. This CDR3 comprises 14 residues. The V gene end was trimmed by 6 bases and the J gene end by 7 bases; junction bases not matched to a gene: 6. CDR3 DNA sequence: TGTGCCAGCAGCGAGACAGGGGGCGGACAGCCCCAGCATTTT. This translates into CASSETGGGQPQHF.

The chain couples TRBV18 to TRBJ2-2, with D perhaps TRBD1 (6 bases). Per germline, CDR1 KGHSH and CDR2 LQKENI. The CDR3 runs 16 residues. V was pared by 8 bases and J by 0 bases, with 16 bases between. The DNA of the CDR3 is TGTGCCAGCCGCGGAAGTCACAGGGCGAACACCGGGGAGCTGTTTTTT. It specifies CASRGSHRANTGELFF.

This chain links TRBV7-9 with TRBJ1-3; TRBD1 might be the D (6 bases). Per the germline V gene, CDR1 is SEHNR and CDR2 is FQNEAQ (reference sequence). Trimming took 5 bases from V and 9 from J, leaving 14 bases between them. This CDR3 contains 13 residues. The CDR3 DNA follows: TGTGCCAGCAGCCGCCGGGACATATCCACCATATATTTT. This translates into CASSRRDISTIYF.

The rearrangement links TRBV21-1 to TRBJ2-5; TRBD2, the table's D call, lacks a check against the DNA. TRBV21-1 is a pseudogene. The length of the CDR3 is 15 residues. CDR3 sequence reads: CASSNESGTQETQYF. The CDR3 DNA reads as TGTGCCAGCAGCAATGAAAGCGGGACCCAAGAGACCCAGTACTTC.

The sample holds one count of this clone. V gene TRBV2 combines with J gene TRBJ2-3; 11 positions agree with TRBD2. J lost 4 bases, V lost 5 bases, and 11 bases had no gene match. Germline loops: CDR1 SNHLY, CDR2 FYNNEI. CDR3 length: 17 amino acids. The CDR3 DNA reads as TGTGCCAGCAGTCTCCAACAGGTAGCGGGGGGGGCAGATACGCAGTATTTT. Translating gives CASSLQQVAGGADTQYF.

This clone has a single count. The rearrangement uses TRBV9 and TRBJ2-5, with 8 bases matching TRBD2. Germline V gene lookup returns CDR1 SGDLS and CDR2 YYNGEE. This CDR3 is built from 16 residues. The trim removed 0 bases at V and 5 bases at J, leaving 9 bases unmatched. CDR3 in amino acids: CASSVANGRAGETQYF. Written as DNA, the CDR3 is TGTGCCAGCAGCGTAGCAAACGGGAGGGCCGGTGAGACCCAGTACTTC.

The V gene is TRBV6-6, the J gene TRBJ1-5; 9 positions agree with TRBD1. This CDR3 is 16 amino acids long. Trimming cost V 6 bases and J 3 bases; bases outside gene matches: 9. Germline CDR1 reads MNHNY; CDR2 reads SVGAGI (reference sequence). CDR3 sequence reads: CASRGITGGLNQPQHF. CDR3 DNA sequence: TGTGCCAGCAGGGGGATCACAGGGGGCCTCAATCAGCCCCAGCATTTT.

A few counts support this clone. The rearrangement joins TRBV6-1 to TRBJ1-4, with D perhaps matching TRBD1 (6 bases). Germline CDR1 MNHNS, CDR2 SASEGT. This CDR3 contains 14 residues. V lost 3 bases to trimming and J lost 6 bases, with 11 bases between them. The CDR3, as DNA: TGTGCCAGCAGTGATGGGGGGGGCTATGAAAAACTGTTTTTT. Translating it yields CASSDGGGYEKLFF.

The genes are TRBV5-1 and TRBJ2-1, with D possibly TRBD1 on 6 matching bases. CDR1 and CDR2 from the germline V gene are SGHRS and YFSETQ. Trimming left V 1 base short and J 0 bases short, with 8 bases between. The CDR3 covers 15 residues. CDR3 protein: CASSLTGSSYNEQFF. The CDR3 DNA is TGCGCCAGCAGCTTGACAGGGAGCTCCTACAATGAGCAGTTCTTC.

The rearrangement joins TRBV19 to TRBJ1-1; D gene uncertain. The germline gives CDR1 LNHDA, CDR2 SQIVND (reference sequence). The CDR3 is 15 amino acids. Trimming shortened V by 5 bases and J by 2 bases, and 15 bases separated the two germline ends. This chain's CDR3 is CASSAARTPNTEAFF. The CDR3 nucleotides are TGTGCCAGTAGTGCCGCGCGGACGCCTAACACTGAAGCTTTCTTT.

The V gene is TRBV7-2, the J gene TRBJ1-6; TRBD1 matches 9 bases. Germline values: CDR1 SGHTA, CDR2 FQGNSA. The CDR3 is 14 residues long. V gave up 6 bases and J gave up 9 bases; unmatched junction bases: 6. The DNA of the CDR3 is TGTGCCAGCAGGGGACAGGGCATCCTTTCACCCCTCCACTTT. Protein sequence: CASRGQGILSPLHF.

J is TRBJ2-6 and V is TRBV9, with D uncertain. The germline CDR1 and CDR2 sequences are SGDLS and YYNGEE. Trimming removed 3 bases at V and 2 bases at J, with 9 bases between. CDR3 length: 15 residues. The DNA for the CDR3 is TGTGCCAGCAGCGCCTCAATAACTGGGGCCAACGTCCTGACTTTC. It specifies CASSASITGANVLTF.

J is TRBJ2-3 and V is TRBV5-4, with TRBD2 identical over 13 bases. The CDR3 length is 16 residues. The V gene's germline CDR1 is SGHNT and CDR2 YYREEE (reference sequence). Unmatched junction bases numbered 7, after V lost 4 bases and J lost 5 bases. The chain's CDR3 is CASSPGLAGVGDTQYF. The DNA of the CDR3 is TGTGCCAGCAGCCCAGGACTAGCGGGAGTCGGAGATACGCAGTATTTT.

This clone is categorized as large. The V and J genes are TRBV19 and TRBJ2-1; 7 bases fit TRBD2. The germline V gene encodes CDR1 LNHDA and CDR2 SQIVND (reference sequence). The trim removed 7 bases at V and 4 bases at J, leaving 10 bases unmatched. This CDR3 has 15 amino acids. The CDR3 DNA follows: TGTGCCAGTAACCCGGGAGGAGCGGTTTACAATGAGCAGTTCTTC. Its protein is CASNPGGAVYNEQFF. Combining the CDR3 with reference TRBV19 and TRBJ2-1 gives the whole variable domain DGGITQSPKYLFRKEGQNVTLSCEQNLNHDAMYWYRQDPGQGLRLIYYSQIVNDFQKGDIAEGYSVSREKKESFPLTVTSAQKNPTAFYLCASNPGGAVYNEQFFGPGTRLTVL.

This clone was recorded a few times. The chain combines TRBV4-2 with TRBJ2-7; TRBD2 is a possible D gene (7 bases). The CDR3 consists of 15 residues. V was pared by 4 bases and J by 6 bases, with 19 bases between. CDR1 is LGHNA, CDR2 YNFKEQ, per germline. This chain's CDR3 is CASSPPPGASGEQYF. The CDR3 DNA is TGTGCCAGCAGCCCCCCTCCGGGGGCTAGCGGCGAGCAGTACTTC.

This clone is a singleton in its sample. This chain connects TRBV7-2 to TRBJ1-2, with a weak D call TRBD1 (6 bases). The CDR3 loop spans 15 amino acids. Germline V lookup: CDR1 SGHTA, CDR2 FQGNSA. V shed 4 bases and J shed 4 bases, with 16 bases lying between them. The CDR3 region is CASSSNREISYGYTF. The CDR3, as DNA: TGTGCCAGCAGCTCAAACAGGGAAATCTCCTATGGCTACACCTTC.

This clone has just one count. The genes are TRBV28 and TRBJ1-2; maybe TRBD1 (6 bases). CDR1 is MDHEN, CDR2 SYDVKM, per germline. The V and J ends lost 4 bases and 2 bases respectively, with 17 bases between them. The CDR3 runs 16 residues. The chain's CDR3 is CASSSLRQAQNYGYTF. The CDR3 nucleotides read TGTGCCAGCAGTTCTCTACGACAGGCCCAAAACTATGGCTACACCTTC.

The chain is built from TRBV10-3 and TRBJ2-1; 14 bases agree with TRBD2. The CDR3 is 17 residues long. CDR1 and CDR2 from the germline V gene are ENHRY and SYGVKD. The V and J ends lost 0 bases and 9 bases, in that order; junction bases with no gene match: 7. The CDR3 reads CAISESSPGLAGVEQFF. The CDR3 nucleotides are TGTGCCATCAGTGAGTCATCGCCGGGACTAGCGGGAGTTGAGCAGTTCTTC.

This clone was observed a single time. This chain links TRBV2 with TRBJ2-5; 8 bases are shared with TRBD1. Per germline, CDR1 SNHLY and CDR2 FYNNEI. V gave up 6 bases and J gave up 5 bases; unmatched junction bases: 14. The CDR3 contains 16 residues. The CDR3 DNA is TGTGCCAGCAGGAGGAGGGACAGGCAGGTTCTTGAGACCCAGTACTTC. Its translation is CASRRRDRQVLETQYF. The full variable domain, rest sourced from reference TRBV2 and TRBJ2-5, is EPEVTQTPSHQVTQMGQEVILRCVPISNHLYFYWYRQILGQKVEFLVSFYNNEISEKSEIFDDQFSVERPDGSNFTLKIRSTKLEDSAMYFCASRRRDRQVLETQYFGPGTRLLVL.

This chain links TRBV18 with TRBJ1-1, with a weak D call TRBD1 (5 bases). Germline V gene lookup returns CDR1 KGHSH and CDR2 LQKENI. The CDR3 consists of 13 residues. Trimming left V 5 bases short and J 8 bases short, with 15 bases between. CDR3 sequence (DNA): TGTGCCAGCTCATTCACCGGGACGGACGAAGCTTTCTTT. This gives the protein CASSFTGTDEAFF.

The chain carries TRBV2 and TRBJ1-1; unclear D gene. The germline gives CDR1 SNHLY, CDR2 FYNNEI. V dropped 5 bases and J dropped 8 bases, with 15 bases sitting between them. The CDR3 consists of 13 residues. The CDR3 is CASSRPGDIEAFF. The CDR3 nucleotides read TGTGCCAGCAGTCGCCCCGGTGATATAGAAGCTTTCTTT.

The rearrangement links TRBV6-2 or TRBV6-3 to TRBJ1-1; D unclear. CDR3 length: 13 amino acids. Germline CDR1 and CDR2: MNHEY and SVGEGT. The germline V and J ends were trimmed by 2 bases and 1 base, with 5 bases remaining between them. CDR3 sequence reads: CASSYLGNTEAFF. DNA for the CDR3: TGTGCCAGCAGTTACCTAGGGAACACTGAAGCTTTCTTT.

The chain combines TRBV24-1 with TRBJ2-7; maybe TRBD1 (6 bases). In germline, CDR1 is KGHDR, CDR2 SFDVKD. The CDR3 totals 13 residues. Deletions cut 3 bases from V and 6 bases from J, with 11 bases between. The CDR3 here is CATSDGGTSEQYF. Written as DNA, the CDR3 is TGTGCCACCAGTGATGGTGGGACATCCGAGCAGTACTTC.

The chain uses TRBV6-1 and TRBJ1-1; D is ambiguous. The CDR3 consists of 13 residues. Germline CDR1 MNHNS, CDR2 SASEGT. V lost 2 bases and J 5 bases, leaving 9 bases between the germline ends. Here the CDR3 reads CASSEILLTEAFF. CDR3 DNA sequence: TGTGCCAGCAGTGAAATTTTATTGACTGAAGCTTTCTTT.

The chain has TRBV21-1 and TRBJ1-3. TRBV21-1 is annotated as a pseudogene. CDR3 length equals 17 residues. DNA for the CDR3: TGTGCCAGCAGCAAAGAAAAGGCTGGGGGGACTGGAAACACCATATATTTT. Translated: CASSKEKAGGTGNTIYF.

The rearrangement uses TRBV5-1 and TRBJ2-7; 13 positions agree with TRBD2. Germline V gene data show CDR1 as SGHRS and CDR2 as YFSETQ. The V gene end was trimmed by 4 bases and the J gene end by 5 bases; junction bases not matched to a gene: 9. The CDR3 covers 16 residues. In DNA form, the CDR3 reads TGCGCCAGCAGCCGGGGACTAGCGGGGCCCGGAGACGAGCAGTACTTC. It is translated as CASSRGLAGPGDEQYF.

The count of this clone is one. The chain employs TRBV9 and TRBJ1-1; D gene unclear. This CDR3 has 15 residues. The V end lost 0 bases, the J end lost 5 bases, and 14 bases lay between the germline ends. The germline CDR1 and CDR2 sequences are SGDLS and YYNGEE. The CDR3 nucleotides read TGTGCCAGCAGCGTAGCAAACAGCGGGGTTACTGAAGCTTTCTTT. Protein product: CASSVANSGVTEAFF.